This entry features one T cell receptor beta chain sequence. Libraries were prepared by immunoSEQ multiplex PCR; TCRdb keeps only in-frame clonotypes and omits some of them. The sample has 160,000 or so clones; roughly 90% are singletons. This sample was taken from a study of radiation and T cells in renal cell carcinoma. Study context: Nephrectomy followed 15 Gy stereotactic body radiation by 4 weeks.

Time point here: blood 2 weeks post-SBRT. The treatment: 15 Gy SBRT to primary tumor, nephrectomy 4 weeks later. Serial blood draws occurred at baseline and 2 and 4 weeks post-SBRT. This renal cell carcinoma was of the clear cell type. This CDR3 is 14 amino acids long. V shed 0 bases and J shed 1 base, with 7 bases lying between them. Germline CDR1 SGHRS, CDR2 YFSETQ. Sequences were derived from blood, sampled from a patient whose treatment included radiotherapy and nephrectomy. The chain has TRBV5-1 and TRBJ1-2; D is perhaps TRBD1 (5 bases). The TCR comes from a woman aged 45-59 years with renal cell carcinoma. CDR3 nucleotide sequence: TGCGCCAGCAGCTTGGGGGACGTTAACTATGGCTACACCTTC. Its translation: CASSLGDVNYGYTF.